This record covers a single TCR beta chain. It lacks a known antigen. Per-nucleotide qualities are absent, and no much larger clonotype sits a single base away. Genomic DNA was extracted from sorted cells for sequencing of the TCRbeta CDR3 region. The immunoSEQ Assay was used for sequencing of TCRbeta CDR3 regions. Here the immuneACCESS table is served through TCRdb, limited to in-frame sequences with V and J called. Missing clones are a known gap in these copies; in checked studies unresolved V genes cover under half, and the rest lacks a known reason. In all, the sample holds over 95,000 clones, and roughly 83% of those were seen once. Roughly 1.6% of the sample is taken by the ten largest. Patients with autoimmune disease history or receiving systemic immunosuppression were excluded from the trial. Peripheral blood for TCR sequencing was collected from all dose cohorts at baseline, on cycle 4 day 1, and on cycle 7 day 1. Samples were obtained from an open-label, multicenter, first-in-human phase I dose-escalation trial of ivuxolimab. Adults with locally advanced or metastatic head and neck squamous cell, hepatocellular, melanoma or renal cell carcinoma were enrolled in the trial. Before TCR sequencing, CD4+ and CD8+ T cells were separately sorted from peripheral blood.

This sample is part of a study of OX40 agonist ivuxolimab in advanced cancers. For the study in its entirety: Ivuxolimab, which targeted the costimulatory receptor OX40 (CD134), was an agonistic, fully human IgG2 monoclonal antibody. Intravenous ivuxolimab was administered to patients every 2 weeks at six dose levels: 0.01, 0.1, 0.3, 1.5, 3 and 10 mg/kg. Of the approximately 53 patients in dose escalation, about 20 had hepatocellular carcinoma, about 15 had melanoma, 9 had renal cell carcinoma and 9 had head and neck cancer. A male proportion of roughly 80% and a mean age of around 60 years, ranging from 23 to 79, were recorded for the dose-escalation cohort. Patients were allowed to have had prior anti-PD-1, anti-PD-L1 or anti-CTLA-4 therapy, and around 41% of the dose-escalation patients had previously received checkpoint inhibitors. Partial responses occurred in three dose-escalation patients, of whom one had hepatocellular carcinoma and two had cutaneous melanoma. Peripheral TCRbeta sequencing was intended to test whether TCR sequence diversity was altered and clonal T-cell expansion was caused by ivuxolimab. The paper describes the monotherapy dose-escalation part (N = 52 patients) of the phase I trial of ivuxolimab.

Study-wide findings and limitations: In the 0.1-3.0 mg/kg groups, partial responders had among the lowest normalized peripheral clonal expansion, particularly in CD8+ T cells. At doses of 0.1 to 3.0 mg/kg, clonal expansion of both CD4+ and CD8+ blood T cells was observed from baseline to week 6. The antigen specificity of the peripheral T cells that underwent clonal expansion was not determined. After ivuxolimab, expanded clones were on average more numerous among CD8+ T cells than among CD4+ T cells. Low levels of normalized T-cell clonal expansion were also shown by some nonresponding patients.

The CDR3 contains 16 residues, cysteine and phenylalanine counted. The retained sequence is limited to the CDR3, 48 bases, with the frame set at the first base. V loses 3 bases at its end and J loses 4 bases; junction bases beyond the gene matches: 7. CDR1 LNHNV and CDR2 YYDKDF were looked up in the germline V gene (reference sequence). This TCR came from an adult with an advanced solid tumor such as melanoma, head and neck, liver or kidney cancer. The V and J genes are TRBV15 and TRBJ1-4, with 8 bases aligning to TRBD1. The source material was CD4+ or CD8+ T cells sorted from blood, sampled in a trial of the OX40 agonist ivuxolimab. CDR3 region: CATSRKQGAGNEKLFF. In nucleotides, the sequence is TGTGCCACCAGCAGGAAGCAGGGGGCCGGTAATGAAAAACTGTTTTTT.